Following are 9 T cell receptor beta chains from one sample sequenced in a study of cytomegalovirus exposure and HLA in healthy donors. 60 Vbeta and 13 Jbeta primers were used in PCR. TCRdb's copy holds only in-frame clones and misses some; the assay was immunoSEQ multiplex PCR. This sample has 100,000 to 150,000 clones; 60% to 85% occur once, and the top ten carry 1.2%. The sample was PBMCs. All receptors come from a female donor in good health and CMV-seronegative.

This rearrangement joins TRBV9 to TRBJ2-7; TRBD2 might be the D (5 bases). The V gene lost 7 bases and the J gene lost 2 bases, with 28 bases spanning the gap. Germline V gene data show CDR1 as SGDLS and CDR2 as YYNGEE. This CDR3 spans 18 amino acids. CDR3 bases: TGTGCCAGCCACCCCCCCGCCGAGCTTACCGACGGGGCCTACGAGCAGTACTTC. As protein: CASHPPAELTDGAYEQYF.

The chain combines TRBV5-1 with TRBJ2-7; 7 bases line up with TRBD1. CDR1 and CDR2 (germline): SGHRS, YFSETQ. This CDR3 region has 14 residues. V was pared by 3 bases and J by 3 bases, with 6 bases of the junction left unmatched. The CDR3 DNA sequence: TGCGCCAGCAGCTCACAGGGGAGCGGCTACGAGCAGTACTTC. It is translated as CASSSQGSGYEQYF.

The chain links TRBV2 to TRBJ1-3; no firm D call. The CDR3 covers 13 residues. Trimming left V 5 bases short and J 3 bases short, with 8 bases between. Looked up from germline, CDR1 is SNHLY and CDR2 is FYNNEI. The CDR3 sequence is CASSPTNGNTIYF. DNA of the CDR3: TGTGCCAGCAGTCCGACTAATGGAAACACCATATATTTT.

The J gene is TRBJ1-1, the V gene TRBV4-1; TRBD1 is a possible D gene (5 bases). V lost 1 base, J lost 4 bases, and 13 bases lay in between. The CDR3 covers 15 residues. Per germline, CDR1 MGHRA and CDR2 YSYEKL. CDR3 nucleotide sequence: TGCGCCAGCAGCCAAGTCGGGGGAGGAGGCACTGAAGCTTTCTTT. Residues: CASSQVGGGGTEAFF.

This clone was seen just once. The rearrangement joins TRBV10-3 to TRBJ1-1; TRBD1 is a possible D gene (6 bases). V lost 8 bases to trimming and J lost 2 bases, with 18 bases between them. Germline V gene lookup returns CDR1 ENHRY and CDR2 SYGVKD. The CDR3 is made up of 15 amino acids. In DNA, the CDR3 is TGTGCCATCGCGGGGGGCTCAGGTTTAAACACTGAAGCTTTCTTT. It specifies CAIAGGSGLNTEAFF.

The genes are TRBV28 and TRBJ2-7; 8 bases are a match to TRBD2. Germline assignment: CDR1 MDHEN and CDR2 SYDVKM. The CDR3 consists of 15 residues. The ends lost 5 bases at V and 7 bases at J; junction bases unmatched: 13. CDR3 protein: CASSTQVAGPREQYF. The CDR3 DNA reads TGTGCCAGCAGTACACAGGTAGCGGGGCCCCGGGAGCAGTACTTC.

This clone was seen more than once but under ten times. The chain couples TRBV19 to TRBJ1-2, with 7 positions matching TRBD1. Germline V CDR1 and CDR2: LNHDA, SQIVND (reference sequence). Losses at the gene ends were 4 bases for V and 1 base for J; bases not matched to a gene: 9. The CDR3 contains 16 residues. The CDR3 region has the DNA TGTGCCAGTAGTACGAGGGGACAGCTACTTAACTATGGCTACACCTTC. This gives the protein CASSTRGQLLNYGYTF.

V usage is TRBV6-5 and J usage is TRBJ1-2; 7 bases line up with TRBD1. With V trimmed by 5 bases and J by 12 bases, 12 bases remained unmatched. This CDR3 is built from 13 residues. Germline-derived CDR1 and CDR2 are MNHEY and SVGAGI. CDR3 sequence: CASSRETGKENTF. For the CDR3, the DNA is TGTGCCAGCAGTCGCGAGACAGGGAAGGAGAACACCTTC.

The V and J genes are TRBV29-1 and TRBJ1-2; 8 positions match TRBD1. The CDR3 covers 16 residues. J lost 3 bases, V lost 7 bases, and 16 bases had no gene match. From germline, CDR1 is SQVTM and CDR2 ANQGSEA. In nucleotides, the CDR3 is TGCAGCGCCGAGGGGGGGCAGGGGGCGGTGGACTATGGCTACACCTTC. Protein sequence: CSAEGGQGAVDYGYTF.